Presented here are 2 T cell receptor beta chains from one specimen sequenced in a study of graft-versus-host responses after intestinal transplantation listed by TCRdb under 2021. Explained via the paper, the time point label denotes: cells obtained before transplantation from donor or recipient. These TCRs' antigens remain unknown. Libraries came from the immunoSEQ multiplex PCR assay. What TCRdb holds here is the immuneACCESS table cut down to in-frame rearrangements. Part of the clones is not present; checked against another copy, under half of the missing clones reflect an unresolved V gene, and the others are unexplained. A total of approximately 110,000 clones appear in this sample, 90% to 95% of them only once. Of the sample, 1.2% is held by the ten largest clones. The input for sequencing was unstimulated CD8+ T cells sorted from spleen or lymph node cells, taken before transplant. All receptors derive from a human donor who was the organ donor for an intestinal transplant.

The chain carries TRBV6-6 and TRBJ1-1; TRBD1 agrees at 7 bases. The CDR3 has 11 amino acids. Germline CDR1 is MNHNY and CDR2 is SVGAGI (reference sequence). The V gene end was trimmed by 5 bases and the J gene end by 7 bases; junction bases not matched to a gene: 1. The CDR3 here is CASSGQVEAFF. The CDR3, as DNA: TGTGCCAGCAGTGGACAGGTTGAAGCTTTCTTT.

The chain employs TRBV18 and TRBJ1-2; D is perhaps TRBD1 (6 bases). The germline CDR1 and CDR2 sequences are KGHSH and LQKENI. Trimming pared 3 bases from V and 4 bases from J, leaving 6 bases between. This CDR3 is built from 12 residues. CDR3 sequence: CASSPDSYGYTF. CDR3 nucleotide sequence: TGTGCCAGCTCACCGGACAGCTATGGCTACACCTTC.